This T cell receptor (beta chain) was retrieved from a study of OX40 agonist ivuxolimab in advanced cancers. Repertoires were generated with immunoSEQ multiplex PCR, while TCRdb's copy carries only in-frame clones and drops some. The profile covers some 150,000 clones, with 75% to 95% appearing a single time and about 1% taken by the ten largest. The CDR3 is made up of 13 amino acids. CDR1 is MNHEY, CDR2 SVGAGI, per germline. The material was CD4+ or CD8+ T cells sorted from blood, obtained in a trial of the OX40 agonist ivuxolimab. The receptor was derived from an adult with an advanced solid tumor such as melanoma, head and neck, liver or kidney cancer. V usage is TRBV6-5 and J usage is TRBJ2-5; D possibly corresponds to TRBD1 (6 bases). The assigned J gene may be wrong: the sequence end matches TRBJ2-7 better. CDR3 amino acids: CASSYGQRTEQYF. In DNA, the CDR3 is TGTGCCAGCAGTTACGGACAGCGCACCGAGCAGTACTTC.